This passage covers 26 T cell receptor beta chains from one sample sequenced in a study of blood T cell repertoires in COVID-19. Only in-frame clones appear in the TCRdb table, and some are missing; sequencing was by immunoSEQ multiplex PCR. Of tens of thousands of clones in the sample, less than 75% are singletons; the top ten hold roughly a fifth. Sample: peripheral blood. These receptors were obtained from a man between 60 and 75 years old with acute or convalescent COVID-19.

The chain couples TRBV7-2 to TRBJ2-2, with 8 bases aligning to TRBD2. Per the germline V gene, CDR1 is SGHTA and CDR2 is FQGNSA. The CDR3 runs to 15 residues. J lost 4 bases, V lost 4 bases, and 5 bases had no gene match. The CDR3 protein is CASSYSGGSTGELFF. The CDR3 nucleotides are TGTGCCAGCAGCTACAGCGGGGGTTCCACCGGGGAGCTGTTTTTT. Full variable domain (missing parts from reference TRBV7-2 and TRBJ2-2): GAGVSQSPSNKVTEKGKDVELRCDPISGHTALYWYRQSLGQGLEFLIYFQGNSAPDKSGLPSDRFSAERTGGSVSTLTIQRTQQEDSAVYLCASSYSGGSTGELFFGEGSRLTVL.

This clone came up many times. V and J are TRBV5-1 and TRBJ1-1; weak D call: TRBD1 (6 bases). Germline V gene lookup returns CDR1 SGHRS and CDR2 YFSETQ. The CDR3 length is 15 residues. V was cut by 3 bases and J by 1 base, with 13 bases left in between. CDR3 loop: CASSSHPGQNTEAFF. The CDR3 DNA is TGCGCCAGCAGCTCGCACCCGGGACAGAACACTGAAGCTTTCTTT.

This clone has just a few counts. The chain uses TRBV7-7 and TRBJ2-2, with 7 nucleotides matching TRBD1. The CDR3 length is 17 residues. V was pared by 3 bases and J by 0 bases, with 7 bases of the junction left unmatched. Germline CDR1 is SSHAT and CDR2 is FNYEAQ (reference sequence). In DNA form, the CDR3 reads TGTGCCAGCAGCTTGACAGGGCCCCATCCGAACACCGGGGAGCTGTTTTTT. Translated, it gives CASSLTGPHPNTGELFF.

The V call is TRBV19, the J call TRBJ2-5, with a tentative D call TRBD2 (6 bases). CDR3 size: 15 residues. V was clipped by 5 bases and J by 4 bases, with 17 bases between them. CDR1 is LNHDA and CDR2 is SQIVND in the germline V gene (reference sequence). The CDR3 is CASSPNFGSGETQYF. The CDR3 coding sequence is TGTGCCAGTAGTCCCAACTTCGGGAGCGGAGAGACCCAGTACTTC. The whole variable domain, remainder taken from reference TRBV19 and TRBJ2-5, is DGGITQSPKYLFRKEGQNVTLSCEQNLNHDAMYWYRQDPGQGLRLIYYSQIVNDFQKGDIAEGYSVSREKKESFPLTVTSAQKNPTAFYLCASSPNFGSGETQYFGPGTRLLVL.

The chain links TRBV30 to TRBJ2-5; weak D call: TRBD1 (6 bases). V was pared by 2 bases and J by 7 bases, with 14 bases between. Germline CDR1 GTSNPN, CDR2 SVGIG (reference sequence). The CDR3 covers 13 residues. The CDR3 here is CAWSLQGRGTQYF. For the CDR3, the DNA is TGTGCCTGGAGTTTGCAGGGCAGGGGGACCCAGTACTTC.

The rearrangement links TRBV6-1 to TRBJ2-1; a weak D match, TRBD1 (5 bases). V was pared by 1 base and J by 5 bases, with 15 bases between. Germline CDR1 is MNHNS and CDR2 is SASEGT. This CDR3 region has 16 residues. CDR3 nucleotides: TGTGCCAGCAGTGAAGGGGGCAATAGGGAAGACAATGAGCAGTTCTTC. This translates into CASSEGGNREDNEQFF.

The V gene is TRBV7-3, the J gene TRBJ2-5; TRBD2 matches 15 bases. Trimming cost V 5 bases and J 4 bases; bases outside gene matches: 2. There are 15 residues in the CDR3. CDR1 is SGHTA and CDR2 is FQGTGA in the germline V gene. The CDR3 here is CASSAGLAGGETQYF. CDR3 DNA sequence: TGTGCCAGCAGCGCGGGACTAGCGGGGGGAGAGACCCAGTACTTC.

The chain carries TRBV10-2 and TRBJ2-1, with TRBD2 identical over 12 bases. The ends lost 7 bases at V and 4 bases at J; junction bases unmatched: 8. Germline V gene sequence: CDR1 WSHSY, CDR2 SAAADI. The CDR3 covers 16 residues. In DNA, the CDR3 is TGCGCCAGCACCCTGACTAGCGGGGGAGGATACAATGAGCAGTTCTTC. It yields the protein CASTLTSGGGYNEQFF.

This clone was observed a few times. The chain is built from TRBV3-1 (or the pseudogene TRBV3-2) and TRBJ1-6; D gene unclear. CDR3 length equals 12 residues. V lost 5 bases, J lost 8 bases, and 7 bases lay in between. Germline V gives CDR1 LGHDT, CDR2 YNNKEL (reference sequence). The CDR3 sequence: CASSYGDSPLHF. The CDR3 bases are TGTGCCAGCAGCTACGGGGATTCACCCCTCCACTTT.

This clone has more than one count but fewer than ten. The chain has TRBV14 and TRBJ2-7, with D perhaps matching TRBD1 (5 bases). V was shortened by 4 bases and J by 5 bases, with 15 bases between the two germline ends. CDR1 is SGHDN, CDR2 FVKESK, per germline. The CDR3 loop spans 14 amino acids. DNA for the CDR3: TGTGCCAGCAGCCTAAGCACTTGGGGCAACGAGCAGTACTTC. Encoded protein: CASSLSTWGNEQYF. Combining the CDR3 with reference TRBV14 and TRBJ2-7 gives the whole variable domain EAGVTQFPSHSVIEKGQTVTLRCDPISGHDNLYWYRRVMGKEIKFLLHFVKESKQDESGMPNNRFLAERTGGTYSTLKVQPAELEDSGVYFCASSLSTWGNEQYFGPGTRLTVT.

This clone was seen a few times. This CDR3 is CASSEGTGHLYNEQFF. DNA of the CDR3: TGTGCCAGCAGTGAAGGGACGGGACACCTCTACAATGAGCAGTTCTTC. The chain uses TRBV6-1 and TRBJ2-1, with TRBD1 as a possible D gene (6 bases). Germline V gives CDR1 MNHNS, CDR2 SASEGT. The CDR3 length is 16 residues. With 1 base removed from V and 3 bases from J, the gap between germline ends came to 13 bases.

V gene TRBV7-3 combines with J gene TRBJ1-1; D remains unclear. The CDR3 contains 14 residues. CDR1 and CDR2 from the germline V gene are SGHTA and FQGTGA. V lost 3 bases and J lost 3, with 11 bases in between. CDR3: CASSLNPGDTEAFF. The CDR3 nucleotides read TGTGCCAGCAGCTTGAACCCCGGGGACACTGAAGCTTTCTTT. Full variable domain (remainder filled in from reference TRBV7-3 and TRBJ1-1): GAGVSQTPSNKVTEKGKYVELRCDPISGHTALYWYRQSLGQGPEFLIYFQGTGAADDSGLPNDRFFAVRPEGSVSTLKIQRTERGDSAVYLCASSLNPGDTEAFFGQGTRLTVV.

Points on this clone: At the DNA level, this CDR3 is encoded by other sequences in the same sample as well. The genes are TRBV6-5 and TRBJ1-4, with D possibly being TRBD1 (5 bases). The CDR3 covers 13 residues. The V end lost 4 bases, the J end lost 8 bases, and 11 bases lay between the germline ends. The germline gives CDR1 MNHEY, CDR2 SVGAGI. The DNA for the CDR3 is TGTGCCAGCAGTTCCCAGGGTGGGGAAAAACTGTTTTTT. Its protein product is CASSSQGGEKLFF.

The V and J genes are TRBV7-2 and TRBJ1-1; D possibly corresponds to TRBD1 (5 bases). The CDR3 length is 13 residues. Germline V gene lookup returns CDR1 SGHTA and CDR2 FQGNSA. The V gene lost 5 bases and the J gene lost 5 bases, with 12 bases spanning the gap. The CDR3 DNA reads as TGTGCCAGCAGCCCCGGGGGGGGTACTGAAGCTTTCTTT. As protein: CASSPGGGTEAFF.

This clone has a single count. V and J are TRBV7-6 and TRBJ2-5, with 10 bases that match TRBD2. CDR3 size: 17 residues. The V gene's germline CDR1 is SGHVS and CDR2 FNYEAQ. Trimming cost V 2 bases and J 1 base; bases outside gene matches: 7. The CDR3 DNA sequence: TGTGCCAGCAGCTTAAGCGGGGGGGCCCGCGCCCAAGAGACCCAGTACTTC. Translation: CASSLSGGARAQETQYF.

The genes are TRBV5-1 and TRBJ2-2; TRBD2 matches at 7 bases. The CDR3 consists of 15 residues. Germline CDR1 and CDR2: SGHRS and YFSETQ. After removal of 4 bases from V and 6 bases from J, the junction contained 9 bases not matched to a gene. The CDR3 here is CASSRLASEPGELFF. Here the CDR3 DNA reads TGCGCCAGCAGCCGACTAGCAAGCGAACCCGGGGAGCTGTTTTTT.

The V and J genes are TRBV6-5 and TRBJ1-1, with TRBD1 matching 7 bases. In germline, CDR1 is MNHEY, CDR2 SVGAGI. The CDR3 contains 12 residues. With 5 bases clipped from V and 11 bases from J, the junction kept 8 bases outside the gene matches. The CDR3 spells CASSRQGRGAFF. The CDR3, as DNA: TGTGCCAGCAGTCGACAGGGCAGGGGGGCTTTCTTT.

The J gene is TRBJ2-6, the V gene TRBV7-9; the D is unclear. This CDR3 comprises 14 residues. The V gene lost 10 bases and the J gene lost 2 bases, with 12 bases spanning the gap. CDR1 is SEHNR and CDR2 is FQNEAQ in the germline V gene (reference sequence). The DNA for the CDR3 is TGTGCCACTAATACTTTGACTGGGGCCAACGTCCTGACTTTC. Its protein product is CATNTLTGANVLTF.

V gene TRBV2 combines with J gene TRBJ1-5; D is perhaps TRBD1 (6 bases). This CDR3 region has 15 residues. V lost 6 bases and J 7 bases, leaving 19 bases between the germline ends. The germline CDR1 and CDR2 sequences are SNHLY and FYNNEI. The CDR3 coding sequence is TGTGCCAGCAGCCCACGGGGGGGCGGTCAGCAGCCCCAGCATTTT. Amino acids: CASSPRGGGQQPQHF.

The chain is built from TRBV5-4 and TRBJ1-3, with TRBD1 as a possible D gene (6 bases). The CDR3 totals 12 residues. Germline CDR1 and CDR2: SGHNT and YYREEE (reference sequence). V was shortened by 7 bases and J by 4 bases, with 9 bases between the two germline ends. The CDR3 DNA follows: TGTGCCAGCGGGCAGGGGGGAAACACCATATATTTT. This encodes CASGQGGNTIYF.

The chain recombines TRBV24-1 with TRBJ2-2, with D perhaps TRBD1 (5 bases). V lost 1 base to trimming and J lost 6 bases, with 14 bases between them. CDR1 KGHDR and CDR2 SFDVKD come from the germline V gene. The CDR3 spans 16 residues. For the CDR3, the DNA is TGTGCCACCAGTGATTTCTGGGGCTCATCCTCCGGGGAGCTGTTTTTT. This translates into CATSDFWGSSSGELFF.

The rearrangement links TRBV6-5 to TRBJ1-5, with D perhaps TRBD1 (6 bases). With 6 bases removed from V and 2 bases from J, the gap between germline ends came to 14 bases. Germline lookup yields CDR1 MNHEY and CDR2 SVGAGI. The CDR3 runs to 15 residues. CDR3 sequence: CASRRTVIGNQPQHF. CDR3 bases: TGTGCCAGCAGACGGACAGTCATCGGCAATCAGCCCCAGCATTTT.

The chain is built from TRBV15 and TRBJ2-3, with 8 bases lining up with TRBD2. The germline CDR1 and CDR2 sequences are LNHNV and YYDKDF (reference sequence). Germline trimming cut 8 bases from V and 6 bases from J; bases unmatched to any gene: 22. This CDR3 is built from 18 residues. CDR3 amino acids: CATRWGRGVPPGGDTQYF. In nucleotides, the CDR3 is TGTGCCACCCGTTGGGGGCGGGGGGTACCCCCCGGAGGCGATACGCAGTATTTT. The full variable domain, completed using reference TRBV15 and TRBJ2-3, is DAMVIQNPRYQVTQFGKPVTLSCSQTLNHNVMYWYQQKSSQAPKLLFHYYDKDFNNEADTPDNFQSRRPNTSFCFLDIRSPGLGDTAMYLCATRWGRGVPPGGDTQYFGPGTRLTVL.

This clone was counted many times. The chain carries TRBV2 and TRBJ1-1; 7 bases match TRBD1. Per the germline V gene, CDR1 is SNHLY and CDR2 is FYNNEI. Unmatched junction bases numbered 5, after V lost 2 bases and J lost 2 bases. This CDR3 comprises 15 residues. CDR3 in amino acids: CASSESAGGNTEAFF. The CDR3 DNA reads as TGTGCCAGCAGTGAAAGTGCAGGGGGTAACACTGAAGCTTTCTTT.

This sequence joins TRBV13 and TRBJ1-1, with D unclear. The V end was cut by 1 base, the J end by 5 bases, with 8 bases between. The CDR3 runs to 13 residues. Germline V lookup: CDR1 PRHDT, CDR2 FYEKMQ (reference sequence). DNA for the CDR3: TGTGCCAGCAGCTTAGAAGCTCGGACTGAAGCTTTCTTT. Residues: CASSLEARTEAFF.

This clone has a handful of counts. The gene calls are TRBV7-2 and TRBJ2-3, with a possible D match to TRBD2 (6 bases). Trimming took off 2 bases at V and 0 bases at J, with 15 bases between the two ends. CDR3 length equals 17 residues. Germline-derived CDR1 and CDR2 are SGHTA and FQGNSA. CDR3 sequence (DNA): TGTGCCAGCAGCTTACAGTCTAGCGTGATAAGCACAGATACGCAGTATTTT. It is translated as CASSLQSSVISTDTQYF. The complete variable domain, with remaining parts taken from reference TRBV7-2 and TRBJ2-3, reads GAGVSQSPSNKVTEKGKDVELRCDPISGHTALYWYRQSLGQGLEFLIYFQGNSAPDKSGLPSDRFSAERTGGSVSTLTIQRTQQEDSAVYLCASSLQSSVISTDTQYFGPGTRLTVL.